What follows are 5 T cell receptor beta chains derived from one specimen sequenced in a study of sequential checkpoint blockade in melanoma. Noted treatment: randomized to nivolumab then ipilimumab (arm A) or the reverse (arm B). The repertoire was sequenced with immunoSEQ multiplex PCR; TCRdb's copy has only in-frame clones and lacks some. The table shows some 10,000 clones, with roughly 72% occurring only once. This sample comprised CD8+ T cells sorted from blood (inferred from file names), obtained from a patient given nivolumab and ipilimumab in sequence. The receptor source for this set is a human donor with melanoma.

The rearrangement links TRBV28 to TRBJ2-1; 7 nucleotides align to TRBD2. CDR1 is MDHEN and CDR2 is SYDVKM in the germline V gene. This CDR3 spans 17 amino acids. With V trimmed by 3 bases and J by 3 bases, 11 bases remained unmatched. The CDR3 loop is CASSFRPAGPDYNEQFF. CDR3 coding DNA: TGTGCCAGCAGTTTTCGGCCAGCGGGGCCAGACTACAATGAGCAGTTCTTC.

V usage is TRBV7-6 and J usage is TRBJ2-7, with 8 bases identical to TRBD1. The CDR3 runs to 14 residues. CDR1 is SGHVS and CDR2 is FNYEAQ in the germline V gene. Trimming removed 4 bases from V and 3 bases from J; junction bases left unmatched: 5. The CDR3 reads CASSSGTGYYEQYF. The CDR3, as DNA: TGTGCCAGCAGCTCCGGGACAGGATACTACGAGCAGTACTTC.

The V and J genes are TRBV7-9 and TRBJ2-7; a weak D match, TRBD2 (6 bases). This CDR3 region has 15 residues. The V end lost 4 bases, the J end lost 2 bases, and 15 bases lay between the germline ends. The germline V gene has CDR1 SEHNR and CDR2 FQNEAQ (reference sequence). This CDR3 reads CASSSTGTATYEQYF. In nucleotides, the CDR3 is TGTGCCAGCAGCTCGACCGGGACTGCAACCTACGAGCAGTACTTC.

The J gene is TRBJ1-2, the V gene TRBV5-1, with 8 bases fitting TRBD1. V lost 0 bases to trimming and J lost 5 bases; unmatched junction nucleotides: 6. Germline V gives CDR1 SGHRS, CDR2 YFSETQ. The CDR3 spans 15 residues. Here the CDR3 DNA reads TGCGCCAGCAGCTTGGAAGGGGGGACAGGATATGGCTACACCTTC. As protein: CASSLEGGTGYGYTF.

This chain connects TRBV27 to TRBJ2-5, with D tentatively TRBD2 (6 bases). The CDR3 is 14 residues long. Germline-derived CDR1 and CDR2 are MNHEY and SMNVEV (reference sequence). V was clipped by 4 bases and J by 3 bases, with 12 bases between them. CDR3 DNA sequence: TGTGCCAGCAGTTCCGGGACTGAGAAAGAGACCCAGTACTTC. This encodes CASSSGTEKETQYF.